The 2 T cell receptor beta chains listed next were all sequenced from one sample in a study of shared clonotypes between healthy human individuals. Measured with immunoSEQ multiplex PCR; TCRdb has only the in-frame clones, and not every one. The data contain some 200,000 clones, 90% to 95% of them seen just once; the ten biggest clones take up 0.067%. The sample comprised naive CD4+ T cells sorted from blood. The subset was: CD45RA+ positively selected. These receptors were taken from a woman aged 30 to 39 in good health.

This sequence joins TRBV18 and TRBJ1-4; D ambiguous. V was trimmed by 4 bases and J by 8 bases, leaving 17 bases between them. This CDR3 contains 15 residues. CDR1 and CDR2 (germline): KGHSH, LQKENI. The CDR3 here is CASSLLEAGGEKLFF. The CDR3 nucleotides are TGTGCCAGCTCACTACTCGAGGCGGGTGGGGAAAAACTGTTTTTT.

The V and J genes are TRBV10-3 and TRBJ2-7; 10 bases align to TRBD1. CDR3 length: 12 amino acids. From germline, CDR1 is ENHRY and CDR2 SYGVKD. V lost 11 bases, J lost 7 bases, and 8 bases stayed unmatched. CDR3 DNA: TGTGCCGCCGGACAGGGGGAGAGGGAGCAGTACTTC. Its translation: CAAGQGEREQYF.